This T cell receptor (beta chain) emerged from a study of blood T cell repertoires in COVID-19. Study in general: Sites across the United States, Italy and Spain contributed samples from acute and convalescent COVID-19. Nucleic acid was either cDNA or gDNA, and it came from T cells, B-cell-depleted T cells, or PBMCs.

Original data processing: Amplification with reference gene primers provided the estimates of nucleated cell counts. TCRdb's table, derived via immunoSEQ multiplex PCR, lists solely in-frame clones and lacks some. V and J calls and clone size come straight from that table; D and trimming were deduced from the DNA. The repertoire holds some 110,000 clones, with roughly nine tenths as singletons. CDR3 size: 15 residues. V shed 4 bases and J 4 bases; nucleotides not matched to a gene: 6. Germline V gives CDR1 LNHDA, CDR2 SQIVND (reference sequence). Sequencing was performed on peripheral blood. The gene calls are TRBV19 and TRBJ1-2, with 10 bases aligning to TRBD1. This receptor was taken from a human donor in a cohort sampled during active COVID-19. The DNA of the CDR3 is TGTGCCAGTAGTAACCGGGACAGGGGAGGCTATGGCTACACCTTC. Translating gives CASSNRDRGGYGYTF.